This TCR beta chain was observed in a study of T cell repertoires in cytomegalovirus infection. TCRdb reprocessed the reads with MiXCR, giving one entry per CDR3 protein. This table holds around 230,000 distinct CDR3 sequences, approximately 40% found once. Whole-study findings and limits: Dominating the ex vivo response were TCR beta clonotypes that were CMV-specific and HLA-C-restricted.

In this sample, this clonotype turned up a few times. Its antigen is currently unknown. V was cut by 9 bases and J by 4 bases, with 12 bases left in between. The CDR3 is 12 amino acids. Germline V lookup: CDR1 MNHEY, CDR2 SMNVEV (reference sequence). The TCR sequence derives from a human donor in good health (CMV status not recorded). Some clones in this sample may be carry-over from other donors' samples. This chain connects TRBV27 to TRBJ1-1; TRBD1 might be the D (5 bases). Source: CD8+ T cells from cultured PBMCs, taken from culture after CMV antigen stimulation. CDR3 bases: TGTGCCAGTGGACACGGTGGCACTGAAGCTTTCTTT. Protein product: CASGHGGTEAFF.